A single sample is the source of the 9 T cell receptor beta chains below, sequenced in a study of blood T cell repertoires in COVID-19. Clones were sequenced by immunoSEQ multiplex PCR, and TCRdb holds only the in-frame ones, with some missing. This table has about 190,000 clones, about 81% appearing once. The material sequenced was peripheral blood. These receptors all come from a woman of 80 years or more with COVID-19, enrolled during active disease.

The gene calls are TRBV28 and TRBJ2-7; TRBD1 matches at 7 bases. After removal of 6 bases from V and 0 bases from J, the junction contained 8 bases not matched to a gene. The CDR3 is 15 amino acids. Germline V gene lookup returns CDR1 MDHEN and CDR2 SYDVKM. The CDR3 DNA reads as TGTGCCAGCAGGCCACAGGGGTCCCTCTCCTACGAGCAGTACTTC. It specifies CASRPQGSLSYEQYF.

This clone was recorded a few times. The chain carries TRBV4-3 and TRBJ2-3; D remains ambiguous. This CDR3 is built from 14 residues. Germline V gives CDR1 LGHNA, CDR2 YSLEER. Trimming stripped 0 bases from V and 1 base from J, with 5 bases between. The CDR3 sequence is CASSQDRGTDTQYF. DNA for the CDR3: TGCGCCAGCAGCCAAGATCGGGGCACAGATACGCAGTATTTT.

The chain is built from TRBV19 and TRBJ2-7, with 7 positions matching TRBD1. The CDR3 contains 14 residues. V was clipped by 4 bases and J by 7 bases; unmatched bases: 10. CDR1 and CDR2 (germline): LNHDA, SQIVND (reference sequence). The CDR3 DNA reads as TGTGCCAGTAGTAAAGGACAGGTGGACGGGGAGCAGTACTTC. This encodes CASSKGQVDGEQYF.

The chain joins TRBV19 to TRBJ1-2; the D gene is possibly TRBD1 (5 bases). Trimming shortened V by 8 bases and J by 8 bases, and 18 bases separated the two germline ends. Germline assignment: CDR1 LNHDA and CDR2 SQIVND (reference sequence). CDR3 size: 13 residues. Here the CDR3 reads CASETGTQGGYTF. The DNA for the CDR3 is TGTGCCAGTGAAACCGGGACTCAGGGAGGCTACACCTTC.

The V and J genes are TRBV6-2 or TRBV6-3 and TRBJ1-6; D gene unclear. CDR3 length: 13 amino acids. Germline CDR1 MNHEY, CDR2 SVGEGT. V dropped 2 bases and J dropped 7 bases, with 6 bases sitting between them. CDR3 residues: CASSYNRNSPLHF. CDR3 coding DNA: TGTGCCAGCAGTTACAATCGGAATTCACCCCTCCACTTT.

This clone showed up just a few times. The chain recombines TRBV11-2 with TRBJ2-3, with D maybe TRBD2 (6 bases). This CDR3 has 13 amino acids. CDR1 and CDR2 (germline): SGHAT, FQNNGV. With 5 bases removed from V and 6 bases from J, the gap between germline ends came to 12 bases. Here the CDR3 reads CASSQTRKDTQYF. The CDR3 nucleotides read TGTGCCAGCAGCCAGACTAGGAAGGATACGCAGTATTTT. The entire variable domain, with the rest obtained from reference TRBV11-2 and TRBJ2-3, is as follows: EAGVAQSPRYKIIEKRQSVAFWCNPISGHATLYWYQQILGQGPKLLIQFQNNGVVDDSQLPKDRFSAERLKGVDSTLKIQPAKLEDSAVYLCASSQTRKDTQYFGPGTRLTVL.

The chain has TRBV2 and TRBJ1-5; D perhaps matches TRBD1 (5 bases). V was trimmed by 4 bases and J by 9 bases, leaving 13 bases between them. Germline CDR1 SNHLY, CDR2 FYNNEI. The CDR3 has 13 amino acids. CDR3 coding DNA: TGTGCCAGCAGTGGGCACCCTCAGGGGCCCCAGCATTTT. It is translated as CASSGHPQGPQHF.

This clone was seen a single time. The chain links TRBV29-1 to TRBJ2-1; D gene uncertain. Germline values: CDR1 SQVTM, CDR2 ANQGSEA. The V gene lost 7 bases and the J gene lost 9 bases, with 10 bases spanning the gap. The CDR3 runs to 10 residues. The CDR3 DNA sequence: TGCAGCGCTACGCTAGTTGAGCAGTTCTTC. It codes for CSATLVEQFF.

The rearrangement links TRBV27 to TRBJ2-5; TRBD1 agrees at 8 bases. This CDR3 is 15 amino acids long. From germline, CDR1 is MNHEY and CDR2 SMNVEV (reference sequence). Losses at the gene ends were 6 bases for V and 5 bases for J; bases not matched to a gene: 11. CDR3 sequence reads: CASRPGQGPLETQYF. CDR3 nucleotides: TGTGCCAGCAGACCAGGACAGGGTCCGTTGGAGACCCAGTACTTC.